This T cell receptor beta chain was identified in a study of blood T cell repertoires in COVID-19. Study-wide context: Specimens from acute and convalescent COVID-19 originated in the United States, Italy and Spain.

Clinical history reported by participants formed the basis on which cohorts were assigned. In the original workflow: Estimation of nucleated cell counts relied on the amplification of reference gene primers. Clones were read by immunoSEQ multiplex PCR, and TCRdb kept only the in-frame ones, dropping some. V, J and clone size are those of that table, while D and trimming were read from the DNA. In the table there are roughly 180,000 clones, 75% to 90% of which are singletons. The CDR3 runs to 16 residues. Germline assignment: CDR1 SGHTA and CDR2 FQGNSA. The V and J ends lost 5 bases and 5 bases respectively, with 21 bases between them.

Sequencing was performed on PBMCs or T cells enriched from blood (not recorded which). The sequence derives from a woman aged 45 to 65 who had recovered from COVID-19. V and J are TRBV7-2 and TRBJ1-1; the D gene is possibly TRBD1 (5 bases). CDR3 in DNA: TGTGCCAGCAGCCCCCAGGGAGGGAGTGCCTTAACTGAAGCTTTCTTT. Its protein is CASSPQGGSALTEAFF.